This T cell receptor beta chain was sequenced during a study of blood T cell repertoires in COVID-19 (dated by TCRdb to 2018 to 2021). Background on the whole study: Samples covering the acute and convalescent phases of COVID-19 were provided by collaborators in the United States, Italy and Spain. The sample metadata nearly always contained a de-identified subject ID, COVID-19 status, age in years and sex. The prospective study material was composed of cDNA or gDNA derived from T cells, B-cell-depleted T cells, or PBMCs. The samples were drawn from two sources: the first 160 participants of the ongoing ImmuneRACE study, and over 1,000 subjects contributed by 6 global collaborators. Subjects who had been exposed to COVID-19, were actively infected with it, or had recovered from it provided the deeply sampled blood TCRbeta repertoires that made up the dataset. Where available, HLA class I and class II types were taken from metadata supplied by the sample provider and were not determined by assay-based typing. The repertoires were released in a freely available public database meant as a resource for research on the immune response to SARS-CoV-2. What the work shows at the level of the full study, not this receptor alone: How much clinical and demographic metadata was included differed by source and by participant, and the metadata was provided uncurated.

Germline trimming: 5 bases from V, 0 bases from J; junction bases outside gene matches: 8. CDR1 SEHNR and CDR2 FQNEAQ are derived from the germline V gene (reference sequence). From its cysteine to its phenylalanine, the CDR3 spans 16 amino acids. Only the CDR3 portion is preserved as DNA: 48 bases, with reading frame beginning at the first base. The sample holds a few counts of this clone. This clone's antigen is unknown. No base quality information exists; no much larger clone differs at one position. The collaborating institutions used their own protocols to collect whole blood in K2EDTA tubes. Collaborator samples were shipped for TCRbeta analysis as frozen whole blood, isolated PBMCs, or DNA extracted from either sample type. TCRbeta CDR3 regions were amplified from genomic DNA by means of the immunoSEQ Assay, a bias-controlled multiplex PCR. Processing in the source paper ran as follows. The number of nucleated cells in each sample was estimated from the amplification of reference gene primers within the assay. Sequence reads were collapsed and filtered to measure the absolute abundance of every unique TCRbeta CDR3 rearrangement. For each sample, productive Simpson clonality was calculated as the square root of Simpson's diversity index over productive rearrangements. The immuneACCESS repertoire file appears here via TCRdb, limited to in-frame rearrangements. These files lack a portion of the clones; in checked studies, under half of the deficit traces to unresolved V genes, and the cause of the others is not known. V, J and clone size derive from that table, while D and trimming were established from the DNA sequence. For this sample there are 50,000 or so clones; around 80% appear just once. Roughly 3% of the sample goes to the ten largest clones.

The TCR originated in a man aged 45 to 65 with acute or convalescent COVID-19. The V gene is TRBV7-9 and the J gene is TRBJ2-7, with TRBD1 matching 9 junction bases. The sequenced sample consisted of peripheral blood. The CDR3 in this case is CASSPSTGGPSYEQYF. The nucleotides are TGTGCCAGCAGCCCCAGTACAGGGGGCCCCTCCTACGAGCAGTACTTC.